This TCR beta chain stems from a study of shared clonotypes between healthy human individuals. Germline CDR1 and CDR2: SNHLY and FYNNEI. Trimming cost V 0 bases and J 1 base; bases outside gene matches: 2. There are 16 residues in the CDR3. With regard to this clone: Its antigen remains unidentified.

Some clones are missing from TCRdb's copy, which holds only in-frame ones; the method was immunoSEQ multiplex PCR. The sample yields approximately 500,000 clones, roughly 78% seen once. Study-level findings and limits: Sequencing depth was a factor that was expected to affect clonotype sharing among donors.

The clonotype was recovered from a woman aged 40 to 50 in good health. Some clones in this sample may be carry-over from other donors' samples. The rearrangement joins TRBV2 to TRBJ2-1, with 8 positions matching TRBD1. The source material was PBMCs. The CDR3 DNA reads TGTGCCAGCAGTGAAGCAACAGGGGGGTCCTACAATGAGCAGTTCTTC. Its protein is CASSEATGGSYNEQFF.